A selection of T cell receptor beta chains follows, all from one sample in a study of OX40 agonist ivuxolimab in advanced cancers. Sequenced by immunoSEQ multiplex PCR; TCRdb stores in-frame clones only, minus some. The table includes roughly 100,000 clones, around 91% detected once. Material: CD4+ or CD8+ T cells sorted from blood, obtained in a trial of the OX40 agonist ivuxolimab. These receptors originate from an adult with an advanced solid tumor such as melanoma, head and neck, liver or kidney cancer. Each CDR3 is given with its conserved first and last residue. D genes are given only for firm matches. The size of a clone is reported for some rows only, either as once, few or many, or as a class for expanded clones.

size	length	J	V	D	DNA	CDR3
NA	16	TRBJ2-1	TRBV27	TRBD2	TGTGCCAGCAGTTTTGGGGGACTAGCGGGAAACAATGAGCAGTTCTTC	CASSFGGLAGNNEQFF
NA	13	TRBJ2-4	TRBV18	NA	TGTGCCAGCTCACCCCCTAGCTTAAACATTCAGTACTTC	CASSPPSLNIQYF
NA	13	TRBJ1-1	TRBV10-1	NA	TGCGCCAGCAGTCCCGGGGCTGGCGGTGAAGCTTTCTTT	CASSPGAGGEAFF
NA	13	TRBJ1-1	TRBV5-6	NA	TGTGCCAGCAGCTGGGGCTTAAACACTGAAGCTTTCTTT	CASSWGLNTEAFF
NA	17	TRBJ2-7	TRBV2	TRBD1	TGTGCCAGCAGTCCGACCGGGACAGGGGGAAACTCCTACGAGCAGTACTTC	CASSPTGTGGNSYEQYF
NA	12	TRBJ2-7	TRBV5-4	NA	TGTGCCAGCAGCTTCCGAAGCGGCGAGCAGTACTTC	CASSFRSGEQYF
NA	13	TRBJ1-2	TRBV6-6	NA	TGTGCCAGCAGTTACAGGGAGAACTATGGCTACACCTTC	CASSYRENYGYTF
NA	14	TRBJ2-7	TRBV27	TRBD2	TGTGCCAGCAGTTCCGGGACTCCGGGGGGCGAGCAGTACTTC	CASSSGTPGGEQYF
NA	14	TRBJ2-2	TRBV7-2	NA	TGTGCCAGCAGCTTCCGGGGGCTTTCCGGGGAGCTGTTTTTT	CASSFRGLSGELFF
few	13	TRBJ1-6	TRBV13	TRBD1	TGTGCCAGCAGTCGACAGGGGTATTCACCCCTCCACTTT	CASSRQGYSPLHF
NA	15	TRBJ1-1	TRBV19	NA	TGTGCCAGTAGCGTTTTGTGGACAGCGAACACTGAAGCTTTCTTT	CASSVLWTANTEAFF
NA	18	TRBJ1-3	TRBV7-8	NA	TGTGCCAGCAGCTTAGAGTTCGGCCAGTTAAGTCCAGGAAACACCATATATTTT	CASSLEFGQLSPGNTIYF
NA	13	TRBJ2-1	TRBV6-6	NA	TGTGCCAGCAGTTACTCCGGTCGAGGAGAGCAGTTCTTC	CASSYSGRGEQFF
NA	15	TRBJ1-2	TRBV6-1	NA	TGTGCCAGCAGTCCCTCGGGGTTAGCTAACTATGGCTACACCTTC	CASSPSGLANYGYTF
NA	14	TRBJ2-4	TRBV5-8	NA	TGTGCCAGCAGCCTGGAACCCAGTGGGAACATTCAGTACTTC	CASSLEPSGNIQYF
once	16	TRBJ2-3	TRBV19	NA	TGTGCCAGTAGTCCCCGACTATTATCAGGGTCAGATACGCAGTATTTT	CASSPRLLSGSDTQYF
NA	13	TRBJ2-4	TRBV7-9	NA	TGTGCCAGCAGCTTAGTGGGATGGGACATTCAGTACTTC	CASSLVGWDIQYF
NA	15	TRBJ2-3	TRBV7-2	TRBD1	TGTGCCAGCAGCCCACAGGGGGCGAGGGGGGATACGCAGTATTTT	CASSPQGARGDTQYF
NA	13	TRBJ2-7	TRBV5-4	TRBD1	TGTGCCAGCAGCGGACAGGGGGCCTACGAGCAGTACTTC	CASSGQGAYEQYF
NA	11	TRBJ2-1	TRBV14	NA	TGTGCCAGCAGCCGAGGGCTAGCGAAGTTCTTC	CASSRGLAKFF
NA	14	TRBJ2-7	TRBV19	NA	TGTGCCAGTAGTCCCCGGGACATATCCTACGAGCAGTACTTC	CASSPRDISYEQYF
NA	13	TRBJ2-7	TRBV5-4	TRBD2	TGTGCCAGCAGCTCTACTAGCGGCTACGAGCAGTACTTC	CASSSTSGYEQYF
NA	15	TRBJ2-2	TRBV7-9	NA	TGTGCCATCCCCCTGAGAGGTTCTGGCACCGGGGAGCTGTTTTTT	CAIPLRGSGTGELFF
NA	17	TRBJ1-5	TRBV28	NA	TGTGCCAGCAGCGGGGACCTGTGGTCCACATTAAATCAGCCCCAGCATTTT	CASSGDLWSTLNQPQHF
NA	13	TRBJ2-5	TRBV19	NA	TGTGCCAGTAGTGAAGGAGGCCAAGAGACCCAGTACTTC	CASSEGGQETQYF
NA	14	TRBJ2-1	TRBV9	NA	TGTGCCAGCAGCGCTCACCCCCGGGACAATGAGCAGTTCTTC	CASSAHPRDNEQFF
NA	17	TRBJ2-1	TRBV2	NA	TGTGCCAGCAGCGCAGACTTCGACAGACGCTCCTACAATGAGCAGTTCTTC	CASSADFDRRSYNEQFF
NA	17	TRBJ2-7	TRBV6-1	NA	TGTGCCAGCAGTGAAGAACGGACAGAGAGGACACCCTACGAGCAGTACTTC	CASSEERTERTPYEQYF
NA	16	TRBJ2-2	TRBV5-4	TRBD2	TGTGCCAGCAGTCCGGGACTAGCGGGAACAACCGGGGAGCTGTTTTTT	CASSPGLAGTTGELFF
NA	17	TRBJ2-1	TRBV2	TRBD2	TGTGCCAGCAGTCGTTCTCCTAGCGGGAGGAACGACAATGAGCAGTTCTTC	CASSRSPSGRNDNEQFF
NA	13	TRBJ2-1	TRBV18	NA	TGTGCCAGCTCAGCAAAGACTAGTACCGAGCAGTTCTTC	CASSAKTSTEQFF
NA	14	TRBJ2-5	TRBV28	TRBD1	TGTGCCAGCAGCCCGACAGGGTACCAAGAGACCCAGTACTTC	CASSPTGYQETQYF
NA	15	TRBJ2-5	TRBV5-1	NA	TGCGCCAGCAGCTTGAGCGACAGTGTCGGGGAGACCCAGTACTTC	CASSLSDSVGETQYF
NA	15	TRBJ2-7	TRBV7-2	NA	TGTGCCAGCAGCTTAGACCCCGGGACGTCCTACGAGCAGTACTTC	CASSLDPGTSYEQYF
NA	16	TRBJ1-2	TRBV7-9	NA	TGTGCCAGCAGCTCCCCTTTTTCGCCGGATAACTATGGCTACACCTTC	CASSSPFSPDNYGYTF
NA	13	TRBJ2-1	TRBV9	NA	TGTGCCAGCAGCGTAGCTCAACGATACGAGCAGTTCTTC	CASSVAQRYEQFF
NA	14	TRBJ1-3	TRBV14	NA	TGTGCCAGCAGCCAGCGTATCGGTGGAAACACCATATATTTT	CASSQRIGGNTIYF
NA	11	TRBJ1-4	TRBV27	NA	TGTGCCAGCAGTAGAGGACAAAAACTGTTTTTT	CASSRGQKLFF
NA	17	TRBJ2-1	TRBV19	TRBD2	TGTGCCAGTAGATGGACTAGCGGGAGTAAGACCGTCCATGAGCAGTTCTTC	CASRWTSGSKTVHEQFF
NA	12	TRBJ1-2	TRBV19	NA	TGTGCCATTGGACAGCCAAACTATGGCTACACCTTC	CAIGQPNYGYTF
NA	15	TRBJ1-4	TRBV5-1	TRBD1	TGCGCCAGCAGCTTGTTAGGGACAGGAAAAGAAAAACTGTTTTTT	CASSLLGTGKEKLFF
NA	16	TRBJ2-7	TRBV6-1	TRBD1	TGTGCCAGCAGTGAGACCGGGTTGGGACAGGACTACGAGCAGTACTTC	CASSETGLGQDYEQYF
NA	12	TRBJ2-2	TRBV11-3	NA	TGTGCCAGCAGGCAGTACACCGGGGAGCTGTTTTTT	CASRQYTGELFF
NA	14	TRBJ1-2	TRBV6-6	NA	TGTGCCAGCAGTTACTCAGGGGGAGGCTATGGCTACACCTTC	CASSYSGGGYGYTF
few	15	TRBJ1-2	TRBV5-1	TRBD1	TGCGCCAGCAGCTTGGTCGGACAGGGCCAAAATGGCTACACCTTC	CASSLVGQGQNGYTF
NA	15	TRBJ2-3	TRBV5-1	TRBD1	TGCGCCAGCAGCTCCCGGGACAGGGGGGCAGATACGCAGTATTTT	CASSSRDRGADTQYF
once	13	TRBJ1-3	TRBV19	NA	TGTGCCAGTAGCGTAGACTCTGGAAACACCATATATTTT	CASSVDSGNTIYF
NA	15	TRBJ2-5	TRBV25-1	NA	TGTGCCAGCAGTGAATCTGGCGGCGGGATAGAGACCCAGTACTTC	CASSESGGGIETQYF
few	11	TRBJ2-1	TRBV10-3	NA	TGTGCCATCAGTGAGTTGAATGAGCAGTTCTTC	CAISELNEQFF
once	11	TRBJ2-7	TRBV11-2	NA	TGTGCCAGCAGCTTATTCTACGAGCAGTACTTC	CASSLFYEQYF
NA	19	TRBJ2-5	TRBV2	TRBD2	TGTGCCAGCAAAGGCGGGGGACTAGCGGGGGGCCGGGTAAGAGAGACCCAGTACTTC	CASKGGGLAGGRVRETQYF
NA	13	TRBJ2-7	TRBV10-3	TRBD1	TGTGCCATCAGTAAGGGACAGAACTACGAGCAGTACTTC	CAISKGQNYEQYF